This T cell receptor beta chain was retrieved from a study of T cells in Graves' hyperthyroidism and ophthalmopathy (dated by TCRdb to the late 2010s). In terms of the full investigation: Peripheral blood samples were taken at the time of initial diagnosis, prior to any treatment. To identify TCR V-J signatures that set the groups apart, the researchers used a discovery cohort of 100 or so patients, made up of approximately 43 with Graves' ophthalmopathy and about 60 with stable Graves' hyperthyroidism. An independent validation cohort of 18 to 20 hyperthyroidism patients and some 15 patients who later progressed to ophthalmopathy tested prospective prediction of ophthalmopathy. For training and testing, the roughly 93 patients in the discovery cohort were randomly divided in a 7:3 ratio. In more than 5 Graves' hyperthyroidism patients, the study also compared T-cell repertoires from thyroid tissue with T-cell repertoires from blood. Once sampling was done, hyperthyroidism patients were given methimazole at a starting dose of 30 mg daily, whereas ophthalmopathy patients were given high-dose intravenous methylprednisolone. The paper reports TCR Vbeta CDR3 sequencing of 140 or so peripheral blood samples: under 45 ophthalmopathy, fewer than 80 hyperthyroidism and approximately 17 progressor patients.

Stable Graves' hyperthyroidism was defined as no progression to ophthalmopathy during 18 months of follow-up. The hyperthyroidism patients were between 18 and 65 years old and newly diagnosed, with a disease duration of less than 2 months. Any patient with an uncontrolled infection, another autoimmune disease, pregnancy or lactation was excluded. Clinical symptoms, serum thyroxine and TRAb, thyroid ultrasound, and orbital computed tomography formed the basis for the diagnoses. Ficoll-Paque density gradient centrifugation was used to isolate PBMCs from 8.5 to 10 ml of fresh peripheral blood. Total RNA was extracted using Trizol reagent, and RNA quality was assessed on an Agilent 2100 Bioanalyzer. Paper-wide results and their limitations: Most expanded thyroid clonotypes (frequency above 0.001) were also found in blood, which suggests that blood repertoires may mirror thyroid immune responses. Sample size was not statistically predetermined, and blinding of investigators to group allocation was not performed. In validation, the model predicted progression to ophthalmopathy a median of 6.5 months before onset, with about 64% sensitivity and roughly 73% specificity. Ophthalmopathy was separated from stable hyperthyroidism by a 13 V-J signature model, with around 90% sensitivity and about 81% specificity obtained in cross-validation and 80%/75% obtained in testing.

Amplification of TCR beta CDR3 regions was carried out from RNA transcripts. For the first round of RT-PCR on the TCR CDR3, the HTBI primer set was used together with the Qiagen OneStep RT-PCR kit. The libraries were constructed in a second round of multiplex PCR and then size-selected and purified. Sequencing of the libraries was done on an Illumina HiSeq2000 using paired-end 100 bp reads. Per the source publication's procedure: Raw data were processed with SOAPnuke, discarding reads with adapters, uncalled bases, mean Phred below 15, or no exact constant-primer or identifier match. COPE v1.2.5 was used to merge the high-quality paired reads, and each unique nucleotide sequence was defined as a clonotype. MiTCR v1.1 was used to align clonotypes to the IMGT TRBV, TRBD and TRBJ reference segments. Only V-J combinations with frequency above 0.0001, covering 99% to 99.2% of repertoires, were analysed. The TCS score was defined as the ratio of F50 (clonal expansion) to E x V (chaos), calculated using BLOSUM62-based TCRdist between CDR3 peptides within each V-J. Welch's t-statistics and random forest reduced 500 to 550 V-J features to roughly 13, which were used in a naive Bayes classifier (R e1071). The similarity between thyroid and blood repertoires was quantified using the Morisita-Horn index. TCRdb took the public reads, trimmed them with fastp at Q25, ran MiXCR for clone calling and kept in-frame beta chains. Each CDR3 protein appears once, grouped with its most common genes and DNA. It is TCRdb's table, rather than the study itself, that gives the V and J calls and clone size. This sample has hundreds of thousands of distinct CDR3 sequences in its table, and 35% to 45% of those were observed once. The ten largest clones represent around 10% of the sample.

This clonotype has more than one count but fewer than ten. The antigen it binds to is not known. Base qualities are not at hand, and no much larger clone is one base apart. Trimming at the junction amounts to 4 bases on V and 4 bases on J, and the germline ends lie 14 bases apart. From its cysteine to its phenylalanine, the CDR3 spans 14 amino acids. Only CDR3 DNA is held: 42 bases, read in frame from base 1. Sequencing input: blood. The rearranged chain carries TRBV12-3 or TRBV12-4 and TRBJ2-7; the D gene remains uncertain. This sequence was found in a man between 18 and 35 years old with Graves' hyperthyroidism. The sequenced DNA is TGTGCCAGCAGTTATTCGGTGCGCCGGTACGAGCAGTACTTC. This codes for CASSYSVRRYEQYF.